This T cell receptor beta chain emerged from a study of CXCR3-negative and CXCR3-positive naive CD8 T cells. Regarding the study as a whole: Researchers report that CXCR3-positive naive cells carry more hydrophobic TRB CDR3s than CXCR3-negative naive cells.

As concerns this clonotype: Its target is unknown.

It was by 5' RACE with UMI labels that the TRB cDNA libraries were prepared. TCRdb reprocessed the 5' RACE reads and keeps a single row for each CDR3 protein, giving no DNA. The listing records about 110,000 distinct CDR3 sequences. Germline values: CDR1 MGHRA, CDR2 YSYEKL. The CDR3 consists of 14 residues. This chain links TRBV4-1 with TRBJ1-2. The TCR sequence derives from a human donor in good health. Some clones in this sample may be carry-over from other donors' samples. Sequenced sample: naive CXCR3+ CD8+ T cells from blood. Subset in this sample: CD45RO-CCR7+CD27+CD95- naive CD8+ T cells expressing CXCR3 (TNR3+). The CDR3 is CASSQDVEAYGYTF.